The entry below describes one T cell receptor beta chain. This CDR3 has 15 residues. V gave up 6 bases and J gave up 1 base, with 14 bases separating them. CDR1 is MNHEY, CDR2 SMNVEV, per germline (reference sequence). A library of TCRbeta sequences, prepared with unique molecular identifiers, was generated. TCRdb used MiXCR to reprocess the PCR reads, holding one entry per CDR3 protein. The sample records approximately 490,000 distinct CDR3 sequences, roughly an eighth being singletons. This entry comes from a study of T-cell reconstitution after alpha-beta-depleted transplantation in children. This clonotype was sampled from a human donor who donated a stem cell graft to a child with combined immunodeficiency. The chain joins TRBV27 to TRBJ2-3; tentatively, D is TRBD1 (5 bases). The source material was PBMCs from the stem cell graft donor, sampled from the stem cell graft. Here the CDR3 reads CASRTRGTGTDTQYF. In nucleotides, the CDR3 is TGTGCCAGCAGAACAAGGGGTACCGGCACAGATACGCAGTATTTT.